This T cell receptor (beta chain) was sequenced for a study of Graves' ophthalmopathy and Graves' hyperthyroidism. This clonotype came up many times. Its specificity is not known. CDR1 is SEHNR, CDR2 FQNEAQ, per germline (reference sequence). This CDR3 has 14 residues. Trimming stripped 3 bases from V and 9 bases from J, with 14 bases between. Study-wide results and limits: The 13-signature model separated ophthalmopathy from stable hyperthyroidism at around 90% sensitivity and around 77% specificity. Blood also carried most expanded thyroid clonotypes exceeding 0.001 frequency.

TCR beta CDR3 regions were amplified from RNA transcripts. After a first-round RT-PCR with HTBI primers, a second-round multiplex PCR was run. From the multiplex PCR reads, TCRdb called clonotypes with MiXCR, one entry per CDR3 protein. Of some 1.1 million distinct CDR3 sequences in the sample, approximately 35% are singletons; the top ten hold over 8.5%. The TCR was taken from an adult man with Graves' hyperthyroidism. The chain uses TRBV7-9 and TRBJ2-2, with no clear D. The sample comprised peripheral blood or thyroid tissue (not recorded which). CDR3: CASSFSGPRRELFF. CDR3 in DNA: TGTGCCAGCAGCTTCTCTGGCCCACGAAGGGAGCTGTTTTTT.